This T cell receptor beta chain was sequenced in a study of beta chain features in type 1 diabetes. A few counts support this clone. Its target is not known. The V and J ends lost 4 bases and 3 bases, in that order; junction bases with no gene match: 7. The germline V gene has CDR1 SQVTM and CDR2 ANQGSEA. The CDR3 is made up of 14 amino acids. Study-wide results and caveats: TCRB CDR3s from Type 1 diabetes patients were moderately but significantly shorter in all four CD4+ subsets. Among patients, naive, central memory and Treg TCRB repertoires appeared more similar than among healthy donors.

Sequenced material consisted of expressed TCRB transcripts (all of the isolated RNA was reverse transcribed). Using immunoSEQ multiplex PCR, the repertoire was profiled, and TCRdb retains in-frame clones only, with some absent. The repertoire holds some 200,000 clones, with more than 15% as singletons. The sample consisted of naive CD4+ T cells from blood. The sequence was obtained from a man in his thirties or forties with type 1 diabetes. The chain joins TRBV29-1 to TRBJ2-7; TRBD1 agrees at 9 bases. In DNA form, the CDR3 reads TGCAGCGTTGGACAGGGGGGAGGCTACTACGAGCAGTACTTC. Translated: CSVGQGGGYYEQYF.